Shown below are 8 T cell receptor beta chains from a single sample sequenced in a study of blood T cell repertoires in COVID-19. Clones were read by immunoSEQ multiplex PCR, and TCRdb kept only the in-frame ones, dropping some. The profile covers 200,000 or so clones, with under 90% appearing a single time and about 10% taken by the ten largest. Material for sequencing was peripheral blood. The receptors here all came from a woman of 80 years or more with COVID-19, enrolled during active disease.

The chain employs TRBV7-2 and TRBJ1-1; 7 positions match TRBD1. The CDR3 covers 15 residues. The trim removed 5 bases at V and 0 bases at J, leaving 6 bases unmatched. Germline lookup yields CDR1 SGHTA and CDR2 FQGNSA. The CDR3 bases are TGTGCCAGCAGCCCAAGGGGGCTGGTGAACACTGAAGCTTTCTTT. Residues: CASSPRGLVNTEAFF.

The gene calls are TRBV5-6 and TRBJ2-7, with a tentative D call TRBD2 (5 bases). Germline values: CDR1 SGHDT, CDR2 YYEEEE. This CDR3 spans 12 amino acids. V was cut by 3 bases and J by 5 bases, with 9 bases left in between. The CDR3 sequence: CASSSGYNEQYF. The CDR3 DNA reads TGTGCCAGCAGCTCGGGGTATAACGAGCAGTACTTC. The whole variable domain, remainder taken from reference TRBV5-6 and TRBJ2-7, is DAGVTQSPTHLIKTRGQQVTLRCSPKSGHDTVSWYQQALGQGPQFIFQYYEEEERQRGNFPDRFSGHQFPNYSSELNVNALLLGDSALYLCASSSGYNEQYFGPGTRLTVT.

The rearrangement links TRBV7-8 to TRBJ1-2, with TRBD1 as a possible D gene (5 bases). The CDR3 totals 16 residues. Germline V gene lookup returns CDR1 SGHVS and CDR2 FQNEAQ. The V end lost 2 bases, the J end lost 3 bases, and 16 bases lay between the germline ends. CDR3: CASSLLSSDKYYGYTF. CDR3 DNA sequence: TGTGCCAGCAGCTTATTAAGTTCGGACAAATACTATGGCTACACCTTC.

The CDR3 DNA follows: TGTGCCACCAGTGGCAGGGGGTCGAACACCGGGGAGCTGTTTTTT. This encodes CATSGRGSNTGELFF. The chain carries TRBV24-1 and TRBJ2-2; 7 bases are shared with TRBD1. The J segment lost 0 bases and the V segment lost 5 bases, leaving 2 bases of the junction unmatched. Germline CDR1 is KGHDR and CDR2 is SFDVKD. The CDR3 spans 15 residues.

This clone was found a few times. The chain has TRBV28 and TRBJ1-2; D not certain. Germline CDR1 reads MDHEN; CDR2 reads SYDVKM. The CDR3 extends over 16 amino acids. Trimming removed 8 bases from V and 0 bases from J, with 19 bases in between. CDR3 residues: CASRSRPFSANYGYTF. The CDR3 DNA sequence: TGTGCCAGCCGTAGCCGTCCCTTTTCAGCTAACTATGGCTACACCTTC.

The rearrangement uses TRBV18 and TRBJ1-5; 9 bases are a match to TRBD1. CDR1 KGHSH and CDR2 LQKENI come from the germline V gene. V was clipped by 8 bases and J by 4 bases; unmatched bases: 9. The CDR3 spans 15 residues. The CDR3 reads CASNPGQGPNQPQHF. The CDR3 nucleotides read TGTGCCAGCAACCCGGGACAGGGTCCAAATCAGCCCCAGCATTTT.

The rearrangement uses TRBV19 and TRBJ2-2, with 10 bases aligning to TRBD1. V shed 5 bases, J shed 4 bases, and the junction held 7 bases outside the gene matches. This CDR3 comprises 16 residues. Germline V gives CDR1 LNHDA, CDR2 SQIVND (reference sequence). The CDR3: CASSLGTGAFTGELFF. The CDR3, as DNA: TGTGCCAGTAGTCTTGGGACAGGGGCTTTCACCGGGGAGCTGTTTTTT.

The rearrangement uses TRBV28 and TRBJ2-6; 11 bases match TRBD1. The germline V gene encodes CDR1 MDHEN and CDR2 SYDVKM. The V gene end was trimmed by 3 bases and the J gene end by 6 bases; junction bases not matched to a gene: 10. This CDR3 is 18 amino acids long. This CDR3 reads CASSFGGTGGSLANVLTF. The CDR3 bases are TGTGCCAGCAGTTTCGGAGGGACAGGGGGAAGTTTGGCCAACGTCCTGACTTTC.